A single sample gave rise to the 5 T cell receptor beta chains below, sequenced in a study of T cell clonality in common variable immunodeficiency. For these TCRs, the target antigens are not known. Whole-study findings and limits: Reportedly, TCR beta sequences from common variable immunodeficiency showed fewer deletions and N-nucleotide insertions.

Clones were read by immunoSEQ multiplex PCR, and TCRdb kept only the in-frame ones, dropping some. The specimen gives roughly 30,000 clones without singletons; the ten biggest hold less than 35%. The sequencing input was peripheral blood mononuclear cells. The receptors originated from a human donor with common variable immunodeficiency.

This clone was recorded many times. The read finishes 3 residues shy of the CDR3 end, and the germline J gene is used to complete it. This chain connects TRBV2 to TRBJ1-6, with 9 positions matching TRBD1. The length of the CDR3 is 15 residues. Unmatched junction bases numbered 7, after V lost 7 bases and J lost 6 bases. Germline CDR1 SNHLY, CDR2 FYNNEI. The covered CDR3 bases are TGTGCCAGCAATAAACAGGGGGCCAGTAATTCACCC. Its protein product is CASNKQGASNSP. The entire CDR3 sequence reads CASNKQGASNSPLHF.

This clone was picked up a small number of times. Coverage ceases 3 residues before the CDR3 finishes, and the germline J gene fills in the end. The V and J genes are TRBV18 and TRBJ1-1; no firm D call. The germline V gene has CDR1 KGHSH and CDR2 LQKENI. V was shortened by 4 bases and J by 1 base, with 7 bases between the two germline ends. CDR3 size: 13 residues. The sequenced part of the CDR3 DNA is TGTGCCAGCTCACTCGCGGAGAACACTGAA. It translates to CASSLAENTE. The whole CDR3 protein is CASSLAENTEAFF.

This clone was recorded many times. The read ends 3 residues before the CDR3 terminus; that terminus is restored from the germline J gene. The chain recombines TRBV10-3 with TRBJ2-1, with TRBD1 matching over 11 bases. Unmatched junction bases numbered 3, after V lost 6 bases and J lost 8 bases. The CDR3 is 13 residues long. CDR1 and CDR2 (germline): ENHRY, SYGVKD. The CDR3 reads CAIRGQGEDEQFF. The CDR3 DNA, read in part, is TGTGCCATCAGGGGACAGGGGGAGGATGAG.

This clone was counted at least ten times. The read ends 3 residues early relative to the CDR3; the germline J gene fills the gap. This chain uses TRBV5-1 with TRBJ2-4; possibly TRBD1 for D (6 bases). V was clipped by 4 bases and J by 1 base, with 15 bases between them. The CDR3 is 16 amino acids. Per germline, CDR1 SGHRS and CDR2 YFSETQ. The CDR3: CASSPAGDRAKNIQYF. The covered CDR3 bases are TGCGCCAGCAGCCCGGCAGGAGACAGGGCCAAAAACATT. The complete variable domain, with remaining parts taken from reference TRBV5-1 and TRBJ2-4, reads KAGVTQTPRYLIKTRGQQVTLSCSPISGHRSVSWYQQTPGQGLQFLFEYFSETQRNKGNFPGRFSGRQFSNSRSEMNVSTLELGDSALYLCASSPAGDRAKNIQYFGAGTRLSVL.

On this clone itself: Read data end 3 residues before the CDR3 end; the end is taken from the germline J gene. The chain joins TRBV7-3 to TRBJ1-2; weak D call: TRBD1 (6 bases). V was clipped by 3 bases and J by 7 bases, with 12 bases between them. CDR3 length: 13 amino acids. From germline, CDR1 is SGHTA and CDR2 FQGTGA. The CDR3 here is CASSFRRGGGYTF. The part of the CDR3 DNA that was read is TGTGCCAGCAGCTTTAGAAGGGGGGGTGGC.